The 28 T cell receptor beta chains below were found in one sample sequenced in a study of T-cell memory formation after mild COVID-19. TCRdb independently ran MiXCR on the 5' RACE reads; one entry per CDR3 protein. The table records about 200,000 distinct CDR3 sequences, around 9.5% of them present only once. Sequencing was performed on PBMCs or a T cell subset sorted from them (not recorded which). The receptors were gathered from a man younger than 35 who had mild COVID-19 (a few samples of this study predate the infection). Cell type and time point are not known.

The chain uses TRBV18 and TRBJ2-4; unclear D gene. The CDR3 length is 12 residues. V shed 6 bases and J shed 6 bases, with 9 bases lying between them. Looked up from germline, CDR1 is KGHSH and CDR2 is LQKENI. The CDR3 DNA reads as TGTGCCAGCTCGCAGGATTCAAACATTCAGTACTTC. It is translated as CASSQDSNIQYF.

The chain combines TRBV12-3 or TRBV12-4 with TRBJ2-5; 7 bases align to TRBD2. The CDR3 has 11 residues. V lost 8 bases, J lost 5 bases, and 2 bases stayed unmatched. CDR3 in DNA: TGTGCCAGCCTGGGGGGGGAGACCCAGTACTTC. The encoded protein is CASLGGETQYF.

This clonotype turned up a few times. The genes are TRBV24-1 and TRBJ1-2; a possible D gene is TRBD1 (5 bases). The CDR3 totals 13 residues. Germline CDR1 KGHDR, CDR2 SFDVKD. The V end was cut by 3 bases, the J end by 3 bases, with 7 bases between. The CDR3 nucleotides read TGTGCCACCAGTGATCCAGGGTACTATGGCTACACCTTC. This gives the protein CATSDPGYYGYTF.

The CDR3 coding sequence is TGCAGTGCTAGAGACAGCGGGGGGGCCAGCGAGCAGTACGTC. It is translated as CSARDSGGASEQYV. The chain couples TRBV20-1 to TRBJ2-7; 10 nucleotides match TRBD2. The CDR3 contains 14 residues. CDR1 is DFQATT, CDR2 SNEGSKA, per germline (reference sequence). V lost 0 bases, J lost 6 bases, and 5 bases stayed unmatched.

This clonotype was seen many times. V is TRBV3-1 and J is TRBJ2-5, with D uncertain. The CDR3 sequence is 12 residues long. Trimming pared 0 bases from V and 5 bases from J, leaving 4 bases between. The germline CDR1 and CDR2 sequences are LGHDT and YNNKEL (reference sequence). The CDR3 nucleotides are TGTGCCAGCAGCCAAGAAAGGGAGACCCAGTACTTC. Translation: CASSQERETQYF.

The genes are TRBV7-2 and TRBJ2-3; D is unclear. V was pared by 7 bases and J by 4 bases, with 15 bases between. CDR1 is SGHTA, CDR2 FQGNSA, per germline. The length of the CDR3 is 14 residues. This CDR3 reads CASIRRGSPDTQYF. The CDR3 coding sequence is TGTGCCAGCATCAGAAGAGGCTCGCCAGATACGCAGTATTTT.

The rearrangement links TRBV20-1 to TRBJ2-7; perhaps TRBD2 as D (5 bases). Germline V gene sequence: CDR1 DFQATT, CDR2 SNEGSKA (reference sequence). The CDR3 runs to 12 residues. The ends were cut back, 5 bases at V and 6 bases at J, with 14 bases in the middle. CDR3 sequence: CSASGSEAEQYF. Written as DNA, the CDR3 is TGCAGTGCTTCGGGTAGCGAGGCCGAGCAGTACTTC.

This rearrangement joins TRBV10-3 to TRBJ2-1; D unclear. The CDR3 sequence is 17 residues long. Germline lookup yields CDR1 ENHRY and CDR2 SYGVKD. Trimming removed 0 bases from V and 0 bases from J, with 12 bases in between. The CDR3 sequence is CAISESIGQASYNEQFF. CDR3 coding DNA: TGTGCCATCAGTGAGTCGATCGGGCAGGCCTCCTACAATGAGCAGTTCTTC.

The chain uses TRBV6-6 and TRBJ2-7; TRBD1 matches at 9 bases. Trimming at V came to 5 bases and at J to 0 bases, leaving 5 bases not matched to a gene. The CDR3 contains 15 residues. Germline CDR1 and CDR2: MNHNY and SVGAGI (reference sequence). The CDR3, as DNA: TGTGCCAGCAGTACCCCGGGACAGGGCTCCTACGAGCAGTACTTC. The encoded protein is CASSTPGQGSYEQYF.

The J gene is TRBJ1-5, the V gene TRBV6-2 or TRBV6-3; D is ambiguous. CDR1 is MNHEY and CDR2 is SVGEGT in the germline V gene. With 0 bases removed from V and 3 bases from J, the gap between germline ends came to 6 bases. The CDR3 totals 14 residues. The DNA of the CDR3 is TGTGCCAGCAGTTACTCGGAGGACAATCAGCCCCAGCATTTT. Translation: CASSYSEDNQPQHF.

V and J are TRBV7-2 and TRBJ2-3, with a possible D match to TRBD1 (5 bases). The CDR3 contains 14 residues. V dropped 3 bases and J dropped 4 bases, with 11 bases sitting between them. Germline V lookup: CDR1 SGHTA, CDR2 FQGNSA. This CDR3 is CASSFAGIADTQYF. The CDR3 nucleotides are TGTGCCAGCAGCTTCGCAGGGATAGCAGATACGCAGTATTTT.

This clonotype was seen a few times. The gene calls are TRBV29-1 and TRBJ1-1, with TRBD1 matching over 10 bases. This CDR3 is built from 12 residues. V dropped 6 bases and J dropped 7; count of bases not matched to a gene: 5. The germline gives CDR1 SQVTM, CDR2 ANQGSEA. The CDR3 loop is CSVRQGADEAFF. The DNA of the CDR3 is TGCAGCGTCAGACAGGGGGCTGATGAAGCTTTCTTT.

The rearrangement joins TRBV7-9 to TRBJ2-3, with D perhaps matching TRBD1 (6 bases). Between the trimmed V and J ends, which lost 5 bases and 2 bases, there was a span of 14 bases. CDR3 size: 15 residues. Germline-derived CDR1 and CDR2 are SEHNR and FQNEAQ (reference sequence). In nucleotides, the CDR3 is TGTGCCAGCAGCACCACAGGGTTCGTCACAGATACGCAGTATTTT. Translated: CASSTTGFVTDTQYF. Variable domain in full (rest from reference TRBV7-9 and TRBJ2-3): DTGVSQNPRHKITKRGQNVTFRCDPISEHNRLYWYRQTLGQGPEFLTYFQNEAQLEKSRLLSDRFSAERPKGSFSTLEIQRTEQGDSAMYLCASSTTGFVTDTQYFGPGTRLTVL.

The chain carries TRBV29-1 and TRBJ2-1, with D perhaps TRBD1 (8 bases). Looked up from germline, CDR1 is SQVTM and CDR2 is ANQGSEA. The V end was cut by 6 bases, the J end by 7 bases, with 19 bases between. This CDR3 comprises 14 residues. CDR3: CSVRQGTTRNEQFF. In DNA form, the CDR3 reads TGCAGCGTGAGACAGGGGACTACCCGAAATGAGCAGTTCTTC.

This clonotype occurred many times. The chain uses TRBV5-1 and TRBJ2-2, with 7 bases lining up with TRBD1. This CDR3 is 15 amino acids long. Germline CDR1 is SGHRS and CDR2 is YFSETQ. V trimming: 0 bases; J trimming: 4 bases; junction bases outside the gene matches: 3. The CDR3 bases are TGCGCCAGCAGCTTGGAGACAGGGAGCACCGGGGAGCTGTTTTTT. This encodes CASSLETGSTGELFF.

This clonotype has just a few counts. V is TRBV7-3 and J is TRBJ2-7; D is undetermined. V shed 1 base and J shed 5 bases, with 6 bases lying between them. CDR3 size: 12 residues. Germline values: CDR1 SGHTA, CDR2 FQGTGA. This chain's CDR3 is CASSLKGHEQYV. The CDR3 DNA follows: TGTGCCAGCAGCTTAAAGGGTCACGAGCAGTACGTC.

The chain is built from TRBV4-3 and TRBJ2-5; no firm D call. Trimming left V 1 base short and J 5 bases short, with 11 bases between. This CDR3 has 14 residues. Per the germline V gene, CDR1 is LGHNA and CDR2 is YSLEER. CDR3: CASSQVYAGETQYF. As DNA, the CDR3 is TGCGCCAGCAGCCAAGTATACGCTGGGGAGACCCAGTACTTC.

The chain joins TRBV6-5 to TRBJ1-1; D remains ambiguous. The CDR3 covers 14 residues. CDR1 and CDR2 from the germline V gene are MNHEY and SVGAGI. The V gene lost 3 bases and the J gene lost 1 base, with 9 bases spanning the gap. The CDR3 DNA follows: TGTGCCAGCAGTTATCGGTCCTGGAACACTGAAGCTTTCTTT. Its translation is CASSYRSWNTEAFF.

The chain recombines TRBV5-1 with TRBJ2-7; 7 nucleotides agree with TRBD1. This CDR3 is 15 amino acids long. V dropped 4 bases and J dropped 2; count of bases not matched to a gene: 9. The germline V gene encodes CDR1 SGHRS and CDR2 YFSETQ. The CDR3 sequence: CASSPRQGEAYEQYF. The CDR3 DNA follows: TGCGCCAGCAGCCCCAGACAGGGCGAAGCCTACGAGCAGTACTTC.

This clonotype was counted a few times. The chain joins TRBV20-1 to TRBJ2-1; D perhaps matches TRBD2 (5 bases). The CDR3 contains 13 residues. Trimming cost V 4 bases and J 6 bases, with 13 bases left between them. Germline-derived CDR1 and CDR2 are DFQATT and SNEGSKA (reference sequence). The CDR3 bases are TGCAGTGCTACAGGAGGTGGGGTCAATGAGCAGTTCTTC. Encoded protein: CSATGGGVNEQFF.

This clonotype was observed a few times. V gene TRBV7-9 combines with J gene TRBJ2-4, with 8 positions matching TRBD1. The CDR3 spans 14 residues. The V and J ends lost 5 bases and 9 bases, in that order; junction bases with no gene match: 9. Germline V gene data show CDR1 as SEHNR and CDR2 as FQNEAQ (reference sequence). CDR3: CASSQWTGYGIQYF. CDR3 DNA: TGTGCCAGCAGCCAATGGACAGGGTACGGCATTCAGTACTTC.

This chain joins TRBV5-1 and TRBJ1-4; D gene ambiguous. The V end lost 0 bases, the J end lost 1 base, and 10 bases lay between the germline ends. Germline V gives CDR1 SGHRS, CDR2 YFSETQ. CDR3 length: 16 amino acids. CDR3: CASSLAQHGTNEKLFF. In DNA, the CDR3 is TGCGCCAGCAGCTTGGCCCAACACGGAACTAATGAAAAACTGTTTTTT.

This clonotype has more than one count but fewer than ten. The genes are TRBV6-6 and TRBJ1-4, with 12 nucleotides matching TRBD1. V shed 6 bases and J 3 bases; nucleotides not matched to a gene: 8. In germline, CDR1 is MNHNY, CDR2 SVGAGI (reference sequence). The CDR3 loop spans 17 amino acids. The CDR3 loop reads CASRAPGQGAANEKLFF. In DNA, the CDR3 is TGTGCCAGCAGAGCTCCGGGACAGGGGGCGGCTAATGAAAAACTGTTTTTT.

There are a few counts of this clonotype. The chain carries TRBV6-1 and TRBJ2-1; tentatively, D is TRBD2 (7 bases). Looked up from germline, CDR1 is MNHNS and CDR2 is SASEGT. The CDR3 spans 15 residues. With 0 bases removed from V and 9 bases from J, the gap between germline ends came to 15 bases. The DNA for the CDR3 is TGTGCCAGCAGTGAAGCGGGGGGGCGCGGCGGTGAGCAGTTCTTC. Translating it yields CASSEAGGRGGEQFF.

This clonotype was detected only a few times. The rearrangement links TRBV6-5 to TRBJ1-4; tentative D call: TRBD1 (6 bases). This CDR3 comprises 15 residues. V lost 2 bases, J lost 8 bases, and 15 bases lay in between. The germline CDR1 and CDR2 sequences are MNHEY and SVGAGI. The CDR3 sequence is CASSYIAGRGEKLFF. DNA for the CDR3: TGTGCCAGCAGTTACATTGCGGGAAGGGGGGAAAAACTGTTTTTT.

V and J are TRBV20-1 and TRBJ2-5; TRBD1 matches at 7 bases. This CDR3 contains 13 residues. CDR1 is DFQATT, CDR2 SNEGSKA, per germline (reference sequence). Losses at the gene ends were 4 bases for V and 5 bases for J; bases not matched to a gene: 7. The CDR3 DNA sequence: TGCAGTGCTATGAAAAGGGGGCTCGAGACCCAGTACTTC. Translating it yields CSAMKRGLETQYF.

The sample holds a few counts of this clonotype. The V gene is TRBV4-2, the J gene TRBJ2-1, with 7 positions matching TRBD1. The length of the CDR3 is 14 residues. Germline assignment: CDR1 LGHNA and CDR2 YNFKEQ. Trimming removed 1 base from V and 7 bases from J; junction bases left unmatched: 4. The CDR3 nucleotides are TGTGCCAGCAGCCAAGCCGGGACAGCAAATGAGCAGTTCTTC. This encodes CASSQAGTANEQFF.

This clonotype was counted between two and nine times. The chain combines TRBV28 with TRBJ2-1; 9 positions agree with TRBD2. CDR1 is MDHEN, CDR2 SYDVKM, per germline. This CDR3 has 14 amino acids. Losses at the gene ends were 3 bases for V and 15 bases for J; bases not matched to a gene: 12. Here the CDR3 reads CASSLDAGGADRFF. In DNA, the CDR3 is TGTGCCAGCAGTTTGGACGCGGGGGGGGCGGATCGGTTCTTC.